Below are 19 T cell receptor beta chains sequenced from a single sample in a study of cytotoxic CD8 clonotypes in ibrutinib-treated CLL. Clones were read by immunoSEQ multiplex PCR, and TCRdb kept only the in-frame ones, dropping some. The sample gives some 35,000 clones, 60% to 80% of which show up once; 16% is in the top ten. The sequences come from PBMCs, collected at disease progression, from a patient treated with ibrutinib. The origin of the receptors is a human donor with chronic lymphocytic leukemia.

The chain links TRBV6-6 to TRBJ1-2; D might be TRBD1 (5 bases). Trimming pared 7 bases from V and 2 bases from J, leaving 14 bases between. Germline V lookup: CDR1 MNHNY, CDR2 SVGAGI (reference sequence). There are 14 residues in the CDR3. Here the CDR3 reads CASTRDHTNYGYTF. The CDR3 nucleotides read TGTGCCAGCACCCGGGACCACACGAACTATGGCTACACCTTC.

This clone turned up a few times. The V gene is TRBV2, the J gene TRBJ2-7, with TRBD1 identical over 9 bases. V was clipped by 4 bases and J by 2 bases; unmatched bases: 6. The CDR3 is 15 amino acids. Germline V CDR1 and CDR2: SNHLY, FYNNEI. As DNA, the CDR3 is TGTGCCAGCAGTGTACGGACAGGGGATGCCTACGAGCAGTACTTC. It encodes CASSVRTGDAYEQYF.

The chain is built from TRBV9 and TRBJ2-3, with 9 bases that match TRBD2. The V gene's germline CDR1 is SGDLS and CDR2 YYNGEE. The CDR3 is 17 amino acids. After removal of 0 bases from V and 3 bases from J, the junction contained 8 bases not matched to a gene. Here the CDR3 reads CASSVAVAGGRTDTQYF. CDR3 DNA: TGTGCCAGCAGCGTAGCTGTGGCGGGGGGGCGGACAGATACGCAGTATTTT. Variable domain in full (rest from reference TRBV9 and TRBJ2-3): DSGVTQTPKHLITATGQRVTLRCSPRSGDLSVYWYQQSLDQGLQFLIQYYNGEERAKGNILERFSAQQFPDLHSELNLSSLELGDSALYFCASSVAVAGGRTDTQYFGPGTRLTVL.

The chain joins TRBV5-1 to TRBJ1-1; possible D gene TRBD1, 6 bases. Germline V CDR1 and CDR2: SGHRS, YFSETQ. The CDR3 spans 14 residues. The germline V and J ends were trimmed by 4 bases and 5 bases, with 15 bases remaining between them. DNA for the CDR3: TGCGCCAGCAGCCCTGAGGGGGGTATAACTGAAGCTTTCTTT. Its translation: CASSPEGGITEAFF.

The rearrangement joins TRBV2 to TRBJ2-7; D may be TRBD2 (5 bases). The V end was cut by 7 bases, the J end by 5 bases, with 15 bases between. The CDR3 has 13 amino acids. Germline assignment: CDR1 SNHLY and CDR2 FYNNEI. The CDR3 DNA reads TGTGCCAGCATTGAGCGGCCCCCCGACGAGCAGTACTTC. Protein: CASIERPPDEQYF.

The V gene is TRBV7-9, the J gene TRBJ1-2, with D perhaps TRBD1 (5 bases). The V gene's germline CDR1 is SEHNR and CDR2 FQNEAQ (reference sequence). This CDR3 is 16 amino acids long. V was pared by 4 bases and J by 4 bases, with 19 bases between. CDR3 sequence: CASSSGSGLTIYGYTF. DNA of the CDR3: TGTGCCAGCAGCTCAGGATCGGGACTTACTATCTATGGCTACACCTTC.

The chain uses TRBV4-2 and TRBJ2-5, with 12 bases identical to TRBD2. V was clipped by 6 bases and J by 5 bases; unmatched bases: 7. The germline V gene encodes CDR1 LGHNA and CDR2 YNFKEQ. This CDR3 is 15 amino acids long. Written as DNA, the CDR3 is TGTGCCAGCAGACCTAGCGGGGGGGCCGCGGAGACCCAGTACTTC. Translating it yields CASRPSGGAAETQYF.

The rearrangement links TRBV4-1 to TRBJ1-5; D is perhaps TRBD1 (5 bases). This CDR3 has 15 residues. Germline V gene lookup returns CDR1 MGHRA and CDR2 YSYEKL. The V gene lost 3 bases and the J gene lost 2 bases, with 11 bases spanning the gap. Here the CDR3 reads CASSHEQVRNQPQHF. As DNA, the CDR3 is TGCGCCAGCAGCCATGAACAGGTCCGCAATCAGCCCCAGCATTTT.

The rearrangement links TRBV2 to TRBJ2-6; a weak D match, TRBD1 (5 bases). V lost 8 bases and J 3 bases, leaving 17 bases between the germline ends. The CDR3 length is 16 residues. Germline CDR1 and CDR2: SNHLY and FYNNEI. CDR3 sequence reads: CASDPRVGIGANVLTF. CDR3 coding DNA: TGTGCCAGCGACCCCAGGGTTGGCATTGGGGCCAACGTCCTGACTTTC.

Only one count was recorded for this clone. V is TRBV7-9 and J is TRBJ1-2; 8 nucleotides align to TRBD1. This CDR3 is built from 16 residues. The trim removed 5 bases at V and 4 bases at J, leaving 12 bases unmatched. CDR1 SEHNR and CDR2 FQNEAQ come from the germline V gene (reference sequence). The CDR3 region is CASSPLGRGQTYGYTF. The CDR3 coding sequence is TGTGCCAGCAGCCCCTTGGGCAGGGGGCAGACCTATGGCTACACCTTC.

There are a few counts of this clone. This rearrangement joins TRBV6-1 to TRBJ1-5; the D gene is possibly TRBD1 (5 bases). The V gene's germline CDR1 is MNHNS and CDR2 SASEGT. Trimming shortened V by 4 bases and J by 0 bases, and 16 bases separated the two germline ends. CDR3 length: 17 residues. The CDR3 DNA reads TGTGCCAGCAGTGGTAGAAGGGGTGGAGATAGCAATCAGCCCCAGCATTTT. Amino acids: CASSGRRGGDSNQPQHF.

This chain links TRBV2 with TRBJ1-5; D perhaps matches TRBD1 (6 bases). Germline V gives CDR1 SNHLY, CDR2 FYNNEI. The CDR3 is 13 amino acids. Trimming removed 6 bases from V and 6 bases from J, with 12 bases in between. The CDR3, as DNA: TGTGCCAGCAGGGCTACAGGGTTTCAGCCCCAGCATTTT. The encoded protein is CASRATGFQPQHF.

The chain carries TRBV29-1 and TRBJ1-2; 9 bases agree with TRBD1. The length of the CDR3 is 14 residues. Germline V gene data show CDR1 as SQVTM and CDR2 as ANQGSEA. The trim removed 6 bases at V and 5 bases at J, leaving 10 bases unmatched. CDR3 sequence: CSVLIRTGVYGYTF. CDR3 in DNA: TGCAGCGTCTTGATACGGACAGGGGTTTATGGCTACACCTTC.

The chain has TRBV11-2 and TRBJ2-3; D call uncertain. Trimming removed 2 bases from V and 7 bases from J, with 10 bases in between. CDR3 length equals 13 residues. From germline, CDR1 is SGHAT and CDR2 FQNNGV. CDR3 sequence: CASSLSGLNTQYF. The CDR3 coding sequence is TGTGCCAGCAGCTTATCGGGTCTGAATACGCAGTATTTT.

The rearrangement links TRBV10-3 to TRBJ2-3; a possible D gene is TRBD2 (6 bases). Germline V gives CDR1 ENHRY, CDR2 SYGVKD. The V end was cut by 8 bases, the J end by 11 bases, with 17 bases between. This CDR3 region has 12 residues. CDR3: CAIRDSAQGQYF. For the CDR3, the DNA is TGTGCCATCCGGGACTCAGCCCAGGGGCAGTATTTT.

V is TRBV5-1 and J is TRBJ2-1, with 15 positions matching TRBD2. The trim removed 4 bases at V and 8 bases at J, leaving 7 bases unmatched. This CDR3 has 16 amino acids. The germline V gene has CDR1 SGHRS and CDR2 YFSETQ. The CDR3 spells CASSDEGLAGGYEQFF. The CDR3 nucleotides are TGCGCCAGCAGCGATGAGGGACTAGCGGGGGGCTATGAGCAGTTCTTC. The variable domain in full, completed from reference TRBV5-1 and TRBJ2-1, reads KAGVTQTPRYLIKTRGQQVTLSCSPISGHRSVSWYQQTPGQGLQFLFEYFSETQRNKGNFPGRFSGRQFSNSRSEMNVSTLELGDSALYLCASSDEGLAGGYEQFFGPGTRLTVL.

CDR3 sequence (DNA): TGTGCCAGCAGCACCCTGAACACTGAAGCTTTCTTT. This translates into CASSTLNTEAFF. This chain links TRBV13 with TRBJ1-1, with no clear D. CDR3 length equals 12 residues. Germline V lookup: CDR1 PRHDT, CDR2 FYEKMQ (reference sequence). The V and J ends lost 5 bases and 0 bases respectively, with 4 bases between them.

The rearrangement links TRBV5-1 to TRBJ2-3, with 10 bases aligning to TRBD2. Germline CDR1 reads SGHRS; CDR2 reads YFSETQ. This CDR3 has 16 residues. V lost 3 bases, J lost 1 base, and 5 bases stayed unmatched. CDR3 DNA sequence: TGCGCCAGCAGCTGGAAAACTAGCGGGGGCACAGATACGCAGTATTTT. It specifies CASSWKTSGGTDTQYF.

The CDR3 protein is CASSSWGRLGEKLFF. CDR3 sequence (DNA): TGTGCCAGCAGCTCCTGGGGGCGGTTGGGTGAAAAACTGTTTTTT. J is TRBJ1-4 and V is TRBV11-2, with a tentative D call TRBD1 (6 bases). The V end was cut by 4 bases, the J end by 7 bases, with 16 bases between. The V gene's germline CDR1 is SGHAT and CDR2 FQNNGV. CDR3 length: 15 residues.